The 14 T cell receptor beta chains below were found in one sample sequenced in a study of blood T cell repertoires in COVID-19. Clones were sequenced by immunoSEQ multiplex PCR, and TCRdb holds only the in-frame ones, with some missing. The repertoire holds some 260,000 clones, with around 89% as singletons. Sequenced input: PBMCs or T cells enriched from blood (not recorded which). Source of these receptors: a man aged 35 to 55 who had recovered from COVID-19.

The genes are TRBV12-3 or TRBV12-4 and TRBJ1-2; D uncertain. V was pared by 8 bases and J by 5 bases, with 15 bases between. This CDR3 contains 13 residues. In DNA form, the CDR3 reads TGTGCCAGCTTTGGAAGGCTGGAGTATGGCTACACCTTC. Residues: CASFGRLEYGYTF.

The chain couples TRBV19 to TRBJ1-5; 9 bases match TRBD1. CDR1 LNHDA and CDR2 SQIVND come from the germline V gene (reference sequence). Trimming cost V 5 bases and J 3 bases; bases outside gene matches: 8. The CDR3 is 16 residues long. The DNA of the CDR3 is TGTGCCAGTAGTCCCACCCGGACAGGGGTCAATCAGCCCCAGCATTTT. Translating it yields CASSPTRTGVNQPQHF.

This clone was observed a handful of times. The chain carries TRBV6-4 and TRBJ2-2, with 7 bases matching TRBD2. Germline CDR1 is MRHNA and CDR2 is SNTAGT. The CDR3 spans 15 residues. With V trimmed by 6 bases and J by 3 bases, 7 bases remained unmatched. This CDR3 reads CASRKTSLDTGELFF. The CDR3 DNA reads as TGTGCCAGCAGGAAGACTAGCTTAGACACCGGGGAGCTGTTTTTT.

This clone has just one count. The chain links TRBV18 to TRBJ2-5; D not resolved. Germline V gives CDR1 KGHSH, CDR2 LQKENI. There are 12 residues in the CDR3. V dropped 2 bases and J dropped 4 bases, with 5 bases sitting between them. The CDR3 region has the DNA TGTGCCAGCTCACCAGTCTCAGAGACCCAGTACTTC. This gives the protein CASSPVSETQYF.

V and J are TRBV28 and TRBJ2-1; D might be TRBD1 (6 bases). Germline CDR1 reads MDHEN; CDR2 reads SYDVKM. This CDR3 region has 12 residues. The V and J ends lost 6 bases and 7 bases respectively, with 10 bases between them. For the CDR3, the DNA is TGTGCCAGCAGACTAACAGGGAATGAGCAGTTCTTC. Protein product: CASRLTGNEQFF.

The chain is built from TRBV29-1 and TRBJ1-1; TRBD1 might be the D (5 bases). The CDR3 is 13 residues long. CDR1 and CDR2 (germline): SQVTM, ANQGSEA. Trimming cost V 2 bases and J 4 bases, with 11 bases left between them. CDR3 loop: CSVEQLGLTEAFF. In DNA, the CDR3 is TGCAGCGTTGAACAGCTGGGGCTCACTGAAGCTTTCTTT.

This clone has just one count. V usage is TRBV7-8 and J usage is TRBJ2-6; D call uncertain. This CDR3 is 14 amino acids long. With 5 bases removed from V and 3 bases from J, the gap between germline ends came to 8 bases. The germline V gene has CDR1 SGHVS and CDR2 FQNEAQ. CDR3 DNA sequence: TGTGCCAGCAGCCTATCAGGTGGGGCCAACGTCCTGACTTTC. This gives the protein CASSLSGGANVLTF. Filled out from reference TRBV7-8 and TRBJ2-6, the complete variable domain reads GAGVSQSPRYKVAKRGQDVALRCDPISGHVSLFWYQQALGQGPEFLTYFQNEAQLDKSGLPSDRFFAERPEGSVSTLKIQRTQQEDSAVYLCASSLSGGANVLTFGAGSRLTVL.

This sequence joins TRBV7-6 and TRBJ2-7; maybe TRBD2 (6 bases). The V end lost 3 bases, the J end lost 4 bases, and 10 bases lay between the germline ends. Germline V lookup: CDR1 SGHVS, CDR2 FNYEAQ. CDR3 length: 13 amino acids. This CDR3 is CASSLGGRYEQYF. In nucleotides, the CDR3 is TGTGCCAGCAGCTTGGGAGGACGTTACGAGCAGTACTTC.

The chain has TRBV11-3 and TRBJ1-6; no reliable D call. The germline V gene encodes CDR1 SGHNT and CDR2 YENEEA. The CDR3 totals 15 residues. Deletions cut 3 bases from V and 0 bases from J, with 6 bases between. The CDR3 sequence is CASSFTSSYNSPLHF. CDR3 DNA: TGTGCCAGCAGCTTTACGAGCTCCTATAATTCACCCCTCCACTTT.

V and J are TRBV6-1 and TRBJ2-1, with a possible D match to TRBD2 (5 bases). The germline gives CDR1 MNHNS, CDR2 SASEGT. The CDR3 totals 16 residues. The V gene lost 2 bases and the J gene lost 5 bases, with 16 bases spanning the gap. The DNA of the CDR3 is TGTGCCAGCAGTGAACCTTGGGCTAGCCCCGACAATGAGCAGTTCTTC. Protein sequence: CASSEPWASPDNEQFF.

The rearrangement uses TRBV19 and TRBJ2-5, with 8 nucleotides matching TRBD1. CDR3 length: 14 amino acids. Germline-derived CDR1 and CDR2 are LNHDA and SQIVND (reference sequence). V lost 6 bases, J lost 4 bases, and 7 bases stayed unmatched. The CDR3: CASSKGQGRETQYF. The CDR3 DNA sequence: TGTGCCAGTAGCAAAGGACAGGGACGAGAGACCCAGTACTTC.

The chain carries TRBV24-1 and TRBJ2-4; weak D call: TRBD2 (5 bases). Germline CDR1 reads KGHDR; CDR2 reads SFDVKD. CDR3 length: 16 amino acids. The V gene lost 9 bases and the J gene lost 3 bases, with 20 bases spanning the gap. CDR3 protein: CATPEDSPRGKNIQYF. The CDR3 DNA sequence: TGTGCCACCCCCGAAGACTCCCCTCGGGGCAAAAACATTCAGTACTTC.

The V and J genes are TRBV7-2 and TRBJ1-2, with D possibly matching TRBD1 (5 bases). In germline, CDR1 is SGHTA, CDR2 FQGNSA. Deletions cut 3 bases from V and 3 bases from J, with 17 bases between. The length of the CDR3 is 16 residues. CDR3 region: CASSLHPGVGYYGYTF. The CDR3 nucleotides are TGTGCCAGCAGCTTGCATCCGGGGGTCGGGTACTATGGCTACACCTTC.

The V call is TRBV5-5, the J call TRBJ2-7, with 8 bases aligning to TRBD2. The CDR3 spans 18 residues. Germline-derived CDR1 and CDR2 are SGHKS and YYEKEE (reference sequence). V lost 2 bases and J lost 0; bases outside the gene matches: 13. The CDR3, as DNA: TGTGCCAGCAGCTTTCGCGGGGGGCCGCTAGGCATCTCCTACGAGCAGTACTTC. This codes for CASSFRGGPLGISYEQYF.